The 14 T cell receptor beta chains given below trace back to one sample, sequenced in a study of T cell repertoires in ileal Crohn's disease (dated by TCRdb to between 2018 and 2021). Libraries were built with the immunoSEQ multiplex PCR assay. TCRdb stores this immuneACCESS table with in-frame sequences only. Part of the clones is absent; in the studies checked, under half of the shortfall reflects unresolved V genes, and no reason is known for the rest. For this sample there are under 20,000 clones; roughly 85% appear just once. The top ten constitute about 9.4% of the sample. Material: ileal tissue. All receptors come from an adult with Crohn's disease.

This clone has only one observation. This chain connects TRBV6-4 to TRBJ2-2, with D uncertain. The CDR3 length is 11 residues. CDR1 and CDR2 (germline): MRHNA, SNTAGT. V shed 8 bases and J shed 6 bases, with 7 bases lying between them. The CDR3 DNA is TGTGCCAGCCGAGGTTCCGGGGAGCTGTTTTTT. This translates into CASRGSGELFF.

This chain uses TRBV19 with TRBJ2-4; no clear D gene. The V gene lost 6 bases and the J gene lost 3 bases, with 6 bases spanning the gap. CDR1 is LNHDA, CDR2 SQIVND, per germline (reference sequence). The CDR3 is made up of 12 amino acids. The CDR3 spells CASSPSKNIQYF. Here the CDR3 DNA reads TGTGCCAGTAGCCCCAGCAAAAACATTCAGTACTTC.

This chain connects TRBV7-2 to TRBJ1-1, with 7 bases aligning to TRBD1. Unmatched junction bases numbered 7, after V lost 5 bases and J lost 10 bases. Germline values: CDR1 SGHTA, CDR2 FQGNSA. The CDR3 runs 12 residues. The CDR3, as DNA: TGTGCCAGCAGCCCAGACAGGGTTGGAGCTTTCTTT. It codes for CASSPDRVGAFF.

This clone showed up just a few times. The chain combines TRBV6-4 with TRBJ2-5, with TRBD2 as a possible D gene (6 bases). Trimming cost V 8 bases and J 6 bases, with 13 bases left between them. From germline, CDR1 is MRHNA and CDR2 SNTAGT. This CDR3 contains 12 residues. CDR3 loop: CASAGFSKTQYF. In DNA form, the CDR3 reads TGTGCCAGCGCGGGATTTTCGAAGACCCAGTACTTC.

This clone was counted only a few times. The CDR3 is CASSPTGFGSNSPLHF. The CDR3 DNA follows: TGTGCCAGCAGCCCAACAGGGTTTGGTTCGAATTCACCCCTCCACTTT. The chain links TRBV7-9 to TRBJ1-6; a weak D match, TRBD1 (6 bases). CDR1 SEHNR and CDR2 FQNEAQ come from the germline V gene (reference sequence). Trimming pared 5 bases from V and 7 bases from J, leaving 18 bases between. The CDR3 is 16 residues long.

The CDR3 nucleotides read TGCGCCAGCAGCCAAGATGTCCTCCCCCTCTCTGGAAACACCATATATTTT. Its translation is CASSQDVLPLSGNTIYF. This sequence joins TRBV4-1 and TRBJ1-3; no clear D. V lost 0 bases to trimming and J lost 0 bases, with 12 bases between them. The CDR3 loop spans 17 amino acids. Per germline, CDR1 MGHRA and CDR2 YSYEKL.

This clone was seen once. The V and J genes are TRBV9 and TRBJ1-1; 7 bases map to TRBD1. V lost 3 bases and J lost 3; bases outside the gene matches: 5. Germline lookup yields CDR1 SGDLS and CDR2 YYNGEE. The CDR3 contains 14 residues. The CDR3: CASSGSTGDTEAFF. CDR3 DNA sequence: TGTGCCAGCAGCGGATCAACAGGGGACACTGAAGCTTTCTTT.

This clone was seen a few times. The J gene is TRBJ1-1, the V gene TRBV19, with D perhaps matching TRBD1 (5 bases). CDR1 LNHDA and CDR2 SQIVND come from the germline V gene (reference sequence). The CDR3 covers 14 residues. Trimming took off 6 bases at V and 1 base at J, with 12 bases between the two ends. CDR3 sequence (DNA): TGTGCCAGTAGCCTCCAGGGCCGGAACACTGAAGCTTTCTTT. Its translation is CASSLQGRNTEAFF.

The CDR3 DNA reads as TGCGCCAGCAGCTTCACAGGTTTCCTCTATGGCTACACCTTC. The encoded protein is CASSFTGFLYGYTF. This chain joins TRBV5-1 and TRBJ1-2; maybe TRBD1 (5 bases). Per germline, CDR1 SGHRS and CDR2 YFSETQ. V lost 2 bases and J 4 bases, leaving 12 bases between the germline ends. This CDR3 comprises 14 residues. The full variable domain, with the rest looked up from reference TRBV5-1 and TRBJ1-2, is KAGVTQTPRYLIKTRGQQVTLSCSPISGHRSVSWYQQTPGQGLQFLFEYFSETQRNKGNFPGRFSGRQFSNSRSEMNVSTLELGDSALYLCASSFTGFLYGYTFGSGTRLTVV.

This chain uses TRBV4-2 with TRBJ2-2; TRBD1 is a possible D gene (6 bases). Trimming took 7 bases from V and 6 from J, leaving 9 bases between them. CDR3 length: 12 residues. Germline lookup yields CDR1 LGHNA and CDR2 YNFKEQ. CDR3 loop: CASKKGAGELFF. CDR3 nucleotides: TGTGCCAGCAAAAAGGGGGCCGGGGAGCTGTTTTTT.

The J gene is TRBJ1-1, the V gene TRBV4-1; 8 positions match TRBD1. The junction had 6 bases not matched to a gene; V was cut back by 5 bases and J by 4 bases. This CDR3 has 14 amino acids. Germline lookup yields CDR1 MGHRA and CDR2 YSYEKL. Here the CDR3 reads CASSTRQGSTEAFF. The CDR3 nucleotides read TGCGCCAGCAGCACGAGACAGGGGAGCACTGAAGCTTTCTTT.

V gene TRBV7-2 combines with J gene TRBJ2-3; TRBD2 matches at 11 bases. Trimming at V came to 5 bases and at J to 5 bases, leaving 9 bases not matched to a gene. The germline gives CDR1 SGHTA, CDR2 FQGNSA. This CDR3 comprises 16 residues. The CDR3 bases are TGTGCCAGCAGCCGGGCGACTAGCGGGGTCCTAGATACGCAGTATTTT. It specifies CASSRATSGVLDTQYF.

This rearrangement joins TRBV6-6 to TRBJ1-5; TRBD1 is a possible D gene (6 bases). Trimming shortened V by 10 bases and J by 4 bases, and 11 bases separated the two germline ends. CDR1 MNHNY and CDR2 SVGAGI come from the germline V gene (reference sequence). The CDR3 has 12 amino acids. The DNA of the CDR3 is TGTGCCACGGGGACATCGAATCAGCCCCAGCATTTT. It is translated as CATGTSNQPQHF.

V usage is TRBV19 and J usage is TRBJ1-4; 9 positions match TRBD1. The length of the CDR3 is 13 residues. Germline V gene sequence: CDR1 LNHDA, CDR2 SQIVND (reference sequence). The junction had 3 bases not matched to a gene; V was cut back by 7 bases and J by 6 bases. The CDR3 sequence: CASKGDRDEKLFF. CDR3 sequence (DNA): TGTGCCAGTAAGGGGGACAGGGATGAAAAACTGTTTTTT. Together with reference TRBV19 and TRBJ1-4, the CDR3 gives the full variable domain: DGGITQSPKYLFRKEGQNVTLSCEQNLNHDAMYWYRQDPGQGLRLIYYSQIVNDFQKGDIAEGYSVSREKKESFPLTVTSAQKNPTAFYLCASKGDRDEKLFFGSGTQLSVL.